This TCR beta chain was sequenced in a study of cytomegalovirus exposure and HLA in healthy donors. The PCR had 60 Vbeta and 13 Jbeta primers. Libraries were prepared by immunoSEQ multiplex PCR; TCRdb keeps only in-frame clonotypes and omits some of them. Seen here are about 190,000 clones, around 80% observed once, and the top ten hold about 2.2%. The sequence was collected from a woman under 40 in good health and CMV-seronegative. Sequencing used PBMCs.

In DNA form, the CDR3 reads TGTGCCATCAGTGAGACCGGGACTAGCGGGAGCGTCCTTGGCGAGCAGTACTTC. Amino acids: CAISETGTSGSVLGEQYF. The chain is built from TRBV10-3 and TRBJ2-7; 14 positions match TRBD2. This CDR3 is built from 18 residues. The V gene's germline CDR1 is ENHRY and CDR2 SYGVKD. After removal of 2 bases from V and 6 bases from J, the junction contained 12 bases not matched to a gene.